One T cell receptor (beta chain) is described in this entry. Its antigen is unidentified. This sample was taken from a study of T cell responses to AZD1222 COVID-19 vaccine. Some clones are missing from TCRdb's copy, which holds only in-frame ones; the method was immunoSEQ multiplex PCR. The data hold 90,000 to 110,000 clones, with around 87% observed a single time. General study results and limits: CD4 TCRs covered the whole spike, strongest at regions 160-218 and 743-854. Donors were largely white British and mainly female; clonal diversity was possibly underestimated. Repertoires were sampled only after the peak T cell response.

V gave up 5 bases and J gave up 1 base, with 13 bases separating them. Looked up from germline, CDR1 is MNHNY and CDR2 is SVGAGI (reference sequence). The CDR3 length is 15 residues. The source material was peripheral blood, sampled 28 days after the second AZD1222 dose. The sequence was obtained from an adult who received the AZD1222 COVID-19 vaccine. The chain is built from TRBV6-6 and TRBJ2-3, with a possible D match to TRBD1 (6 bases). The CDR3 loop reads CASSLTGLGTDTQYF. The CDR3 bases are TGTGCCAGCAGTCTTACAGGGTTGGGCACAGATACGCAGTATTTT.